The 17 T cell receptor beta chains given below trace back to one sample, sequenced in a study of T cell responses to AZD1222 COVID-19 vaccine. Clones were sequenced by immunoSEQ multiplex PCR, and TCRdb holds only the in-frame ones, with some missing. The sample contains about 100,000 clones, 92% of which appear only once. This specimen was peripheral blood, taken on day 0 of AZD1222 vaccination. These receptors all stem from an adult in good health.

This chain joins TRBV28 and TRBJ1-5; D perhaps matches TRBD1 (5 bases). V was cut by 5 bases and J by 1 base, with 15 bases left in between. Germline V gene sequence: CDR1 MDHEN, CDR2 SYDVKM. The CDR3 covers 16 residues. The CDR3: CASSLWDLRSNQPQHF. CDR3 sequence (DNA): TGTGCCAGCAGTCTCTGGGACCTTCGAAGCAATCAGCCCCAGCATTTT.

The chain recombines TRBV28 with TRBJ1-5; D is unresolved. The V and J ends lost 4 bases and 6 bases respectively, with 7 bases between them. Germline V gives CDR1 MDHEN, CDR2 SYDVKM. This CDR3 region has 12 residues. CDR3 DNA sequence: TGTGCCAGCAGTTCCTTGTCTCAGCCCCAGCATTTT. It is translated as CASSSLSQPQHF. Supplemented by reference TRBV28 and TRBJ1-5, the full variable domain reads DVKVTQSSRYLVKRTGEKVFLECVQDMDHENMFWYRQDPGLGLRLIYFSYDVKMKEKGDIPEGYSVSREKKERFSLILESASTNQTSMYLCASSSLSQPQHFGDGTRLSIL.

The genes are TRBV16 and TRBJ2-6; a weak D match, TRBD1 (5 bases). V shed 4 bases and J shed 4 bases, with 11 bases lying between them. CDR1 and CDR2 from the germline V gene are KGHSY and FQNENV. The CDR3 length is 15 residues. The CDR3 DNA sequence: TGTGCCAGCAGCCCGCAGGGATCCGGGGCCAACGTCCTGACTTTC. Residues: CASSPQGSGANVLTF.

This clone is classed as medium-sized (0.01 to 0.1%). The chain uses TRBV2 and TRBJ1-4; D unresolved. CDR3 length: 12 amino acids. CDR1 SNHLY and CDR2 FYNNEI come from the germline V gene. Trimming pared 6 bases from V and 8 bases from J, leaving 10 bases between. As DNA, the CDR3 is TGTGCCAGCAGGCCCAGTTGGGAAAAACTGTTTTTT. Translating it yields CASRPSWEKLFF.

J is TRBJ1-2 and V is TRBV6-6; 8 positions agree with TRBD1. CDR1 is MNHNY, CDR2 SVGAGI, per germline (reference sequence). This CDR3 has 13 amino acids. Trimming at V came to 2 bases and at J to 5 bases, leaving 1 base not matched to a gene. This chain's CDR3 is CASSYTGGYGYTF. The CDR3 DNA reads TGTGCCAGCAGTTACACAGGGGGGTATGGCTACACCTTC.

A remark on this clone: The junction departs from the called germline gene at one end, perhaps through a read error. V gene TRBV6-5 combines with J gene TRBJ1-6, with D uncertain. The CDR3 is 11 residues long. CDR1 MNHEY and CDR2 SVGAGI come from the germline V gene. CDR3: CASSDSSPLHF. The CDR3 region has the DNA TGTGCCAGCAGTGACTCCTCACCCCTCCACTTT.

This clone was observed a handful of times. The gene calls are TRBV5-1 and TRBJ2-1, with D possibly TRBD1 on 7 matching bases. The ends were cut back, 2 bases at V and 5 bases at J, with 17 bases in the middle. The CDR3 runs 16 residues. The germline gives CDR1 SGHRS, CDR2 YFSETQ. CDR3 DNA: TGCGCCAGCAGCTTAAGGCAGGGGGGCCCAAACAATGAGCAGTTCTTC. Protein product: CASSLRQGGPNNEQFF.

The chain couples TRBV5-1 to TRBJ1-2; possible D gene TRBD1, 6 bases. Trimming pared 3 bases from V and 8 bases from J, leaving 17 bases between. There are 14 residues in the CDR3. CDR1 and CDR2 (germline): SGHRS, YFSETQ. The CDR3 DNA reads TGCGCCAGCAGCTCGGGACAACAAGAGGAGGGCTACACCTTC. Translating gives CASSSGQQEEGYTF.

This clone was detected only once. This chain uses TRBV19 with TRBJ1-5; D unresolved. CDR3 length: 13 residues. CDR1 and CDR2 (germline): LNHDA, SQIVND (reference sequence). V shed 3 bases and J shed 5 bases, with 8 bases lying between them. In DNA form, the CDR3 reads TGTGCCAGTAGTATGAGGATTGATCAGCCCCAGCATTTT. Amino acids: CASSMRIDQPQHF.

The chain joins TRBV5-1 to TRBJ2-7, with 9 bases matching TRBD1. The CDR3 loop spans 15 amino acids. Germline CDR1 reads SGHRS; CDR2 reads YFSETQ. The trim removed 4 bases at V and 6 bases at J, leaving 11 bases unmatched. The CDR3 sequence: CASSPGTGLLVEQYF. The CDR3 DNA reads TGCGCCAGCAGCCCGGGGACAGGGTTGTTGGTCGAGCAGTACTTC.

V and J are TRBV9 and TRBJ2-7; D is tentatively TRBD1 or TRBD2 (6 bases each). This CDR3 is 13 amino acids long. The ends were cut back, 4 bases at V and 5 bases at J, with 13 bases in the middle. Germline CDR1 reads SGDLS; CDR2 reads YYNGEE. As DNA, the CDR3 is TGTGCCAGCAGCTCGCGGAGGGGGAACGAGCAGTACTTC. It translates to CASSSRRGNEQYF.

On this clone itself: Distinct nucleotide sequences in the sample also encode this CDR3. The chain links TRBV7-9 to TRBJ1-1; D ambiguous. Trimming removed 1 base from V and 0 bases from J, with 3 bases in between. CDR3 length equals 13 residues. In germline, CDR1 is SEHNR, CDR2 FQNEAQ (reference sequence). This CDR3 is CASSLVMNTEAFF. The CDR3 region has the DNA TGTGCCAGCAGCTTAGTTATGAACACTGAAGCTTTCTTT.

This chain connects TRBV2 to TRBJ1-5; no reliable D call. Germline CDR1 SNHLY, CDR2 FYNNEI. The CDR3 is made up of 14 amino acids. The V gene lost 7 bases and the J gene lost 1 base, with 11 bases spanning the gap. The CDR3: CASTDQESNQPQHF. In DNA, the CDR3 is TGTGCCAGCACCGATCAGGAGAGCAATCAGCCCCAGCATTTT.

This chain connects TRBV27 to TRBJ2-7, with D possibly TRBD2 on 5 matching bases. Deletions cut 5 bases from V and 2 bases from J, with 13 bases between. CDR3 size: 14 residues. Germline V lookup: CDR1 MNHEY, CDR2 SMNVEV (reference sequence). CDR3 residues: CASSVDSYPYEQYF. The CDR3 DNA is TGTGCCAGCAGTGTGGACTCCTACCCCTACGAGCAGTACTTC.

The genes are TRBV7-2 and TRBJ1-5; TRBD1 matches 7 bases. CDR3 length equals 18 residues. The V and J ends lost 5 bases and 3 bases, in that order; junction bases with no gene match: 16. The germline CDR1 and CDR2 sequences are SGHTA and FQGNSA. CDR3 nucleotides: TGTGCCAGCAGCGACCCGCTGACAGGGTTCCTTCCCAATCAGCCCCAGCATTTT. Amino acid sequence: CASSDPLTGFLPNQPQHF.

V and J are TRBV7-3 and TRBJ2-1; D not resolved. The CDR3 runs to 15 residues. Germline CDR1 reads SGHTA; CDR2 reads FQGTGA. Trimming stripped 5 bases from V and 5 bases from J, with 16 bases between. CDR3 coding DNA: TGTGCCAGCAGCCCTACATATGGGAACAACAATGAGCAGTTCTTC. This gives the protein CASSPTYGNNNEQFF.

CDR3 loop: CASSLVILRESSYNEQFF. The CDR3 bases are TGTGCCAGCAGCTTGGTTATTCTGCGGGAAAGCTCCTACAATGAGCAGTTCTTC. The chain recombines TRBV5-4 with TRBJ2-1; D is perhaps TRBD2 (6 bases). Per germline, CDR1 SGHNT and CDR2 YYREEE (reference sequence). The CDR3 contains 18 residues. The V end lost 0 bases, the J end lost 0 bases, and 16 bases lay between the germline ends. Together with reference TRBV5-4 and TRBJ2-1, the CDR3 gives the full variable domain: ETGVTQSPTHLIKTRGQQVTLRCSSQSGHNTVSWYQQALGQGPQFIFQYYREEENGRGNFPPRFSGLQFPNYSSELNVNALELDDSALYLCASSLVILRESSYNEQFFGPGTRLTVL.